This T cell receptor (beta chain) originates from a study of cytotoxic CD8 clonotypes in ibrutinib-treated CLL. Sequenced by immunoSEQ multiplex PCR; TCRdb stores in-frame clones only, minus some. The table shows nearly 300,000 clones, with roughly four fifths occurring only once. Germline lookup yields CDR1 MNHEY and CDR2 SVGAGI. CDR3 length: 12 amino acids. The V end was cut by 5 bases, the J end by 8 bases, with 9 bases between. Source: PBMCs, taken at disease progression, from a patient treated with ibrutinib. This chain connects TRBV6-5 to TRBJ1-4; no definite D call. The receptor comes from a human donor with chronic lymphocytic leukemia. CDR3 coding DNA: TGTGCCAGCAGTAACCCAGGAGAAAAACTGTTTTTT. Translated: CASSNPGEKLFF.